The subject of this entry is one T cell receptor (beta chain). Per germline, CDR1 ENHRY and CDR2 SYGVKD. The CDR3 is 12 amino acids. The V end lost 8 bases, the J end lost 5 bases, and 12 bases lay between the germline ends. The sample comes from a study of early T cells in non-severe SARS-CoV-2 infection. Looking at the study overall: Investigators sequenced bulk RNA drawn from unsorted whole blood, and chains remained unpaired.

Attached unique molecular identifiers marked individual cDNA molecules. TCRdb ran MiXCR on the 5' RACE reads and lists one entry per CDR3 protein. The sample has approximately 70,000 distinct CDR3 sequences; about 12% are singletons. Material: whole blood. This TCR was sampled from an adult who was a healthcare worker with PCR-confirmed SARS-CoV-2 infection or an uninfected control (not recorded which). This chain connects TRBV10-3 to TRBJ2-5; either TRBD1 or TRBD2 may supply D (5 bases each). CDR3 DNA sequence: TGTGCCATCTCGAGGGGACGGGAGACCCAGTACTTC. Translating gives CAISRGRETQYF.